The clone carrying this TCR beta chain has just one count. Antigen unknown. Trimming shortened V by 2 bases and J by 5 bases, and 16 bases separated the two germline ends. The CDR3 sequence is 16 residues long. Germline CDR1 is SGHTA and CDR2 is FQGTGA. The authors reverse transcribed roughly 0.5 to 1 ug RNA with random hexamers. TCRdb re-called the immunoSEQ multiplex PCR reads with MiXCR, one entry per CDR3 protein. The sample yields hundreds of thousands of distinct CDR3 sequences, less than 95% seen once. The record originates from a study of CD8 T cells in Susac syndrome. About the research overall: Intravenous immunoglobulin alone or corticosteroids were being given to patients with Susac syndrome at blood draw, unless they were therapy-naive.

Study-level findings and limits: Only a relatively small number of individuals were included in the TCR sequencing and HLA analysis.

The sequencing input was CD4+ T cells from PBMCs. The chain links TRBV7-3 to TRBJ2-1; D is undetermined. The sequence was collected from a human donor with Susac syndrome. DNA for the CDR3: TGTGCCAGCAGCTTAGAATCTCCCGCGGCCAACAATGAGCAGTTCTTC. Protein sequence: CASSLESPAANNEQFF.